The clone carrying this TCR beta chain was counted many times. What it binds is unknown. What was amplified from RNA transcripts were TCR beta CDR3 regions. HTBI primers were used for first-round RT-PCR of the TCR CDR3. One entry per CDR3 protein, called by TCRdb with MiXCR from the multiplex PCR reads. The table has hundreds of thousands of distinct CDR3 sequences, around 15% seen once; the top ten hold 25% to 30%. The record originates from a study of T cells in Graves' hyperthyroidism and ophthalmopathy. Study-level results: From stable hyperthyroidism, ophthalmopathy was separated by a 13 V-J model.

Diagnoses were made from clinical symptoms, serum measures (thyroxine and TRAb), thyroid ultrasound and orbital computed tomography. The CDR3 spans 13 residues. Germline V gene data show CDR1 as MNHEY and CDR2 as SMNVEV (reference sequence). Trimming left V 3 bases short and J 4 bases short, with 7 bases between. This clonotype was obtained from a woman under 30 with Graves' ophthalmopathy. This sequence joins TRBV27 and TRBJ2-1; D call uncertain. The specimen was blood. The DNA of the CDR3 is TGTGCCAGCAGTTTGAGACTGTACAATGAGCAGTTCTTC. This sequence encodes CASSLRLYNEQFF.